A single sample gave rise to the 24 T cell receptor beta chains below, sequenced in a study of low-dose radiotherapy and immunotherapy resistance in tumors. Primers used for first-strand cDNA, a TRAV- and TRBV-specific set, covered both alpha and beta chains. PCR amplification of the TCRs was performed with Phusion for 20 PCR cycles, and it relied on a constant-region primer together with a V-primer adapter. In TCRdb, the reads were re-called with MiXCR into one record per CDR3 protein. The sample consists of under 90,000 distinct CDR3 sequences, about a sixth of them appearing once. Time point indicated: before trial treatment. This specimen consisted of PBMCs, obtained before treatment. These TCRs come from a male donor with prostate cancer.

The rearrangement uses TRBV7-8 and TRBJ1-2; D gene unclear. The germline V and J ends were trimmed by 1 base and 4 bases, with 10 bases remaining between them. CDR3 length: 14 residues. Germline values: CDR1 SGHVS, CDR2 FQNEAQ. CDR3 DNA sequence: TGTGCCAGCAGCTTAGTCGGCAGCCTCTATGGCTACACCTTC. It is translated as CASSLVGSLYGYTF.

On this clonotype itself: With a much larger clone just one base away, this may be a read error. The V gene is TRBV27, the J gene TRBJ2-1, with D unclear. CDR1 and CDR2 (germline): MNHEY, SMNVEV (reference sequence). CDR3 size: 12 residues. The chain's CDR3 is CATSLDGEEQFF. CDR3 coding DNA: TGTGCCACCAGTCTCGACGGCGAGGAGCAGTTCTTC.

This clonotype was picked up many times. The genes are TRBV30 and TRBJ2-1, with 8 positions matching TRBD1. The V gene's germline CDR1 is GTSNPN and CDR2 SVGIG (reference sequence). The ends lost 0 bases at V and 15 bases at J; junction bases unmatched: 10. CDR3 length equals 13 residues. Here the CDR3 DNA reads TGTGCCTGGAGTGTACTAAACAGGGGGTCTCCGTTCTTC. It translates to CAWSVLNRGSPFF.

This clonotype was detected many times. The V gene is TRBV4-1, the J gene TRBJ2-3, with TRBD2 identical over 13 bases. Germline V gene sequence: CDR1 MGHRA, CDR2 YSYEKL. V gave up 1 base and J gave up 2 bases; unmatched junction bases: 3. This CDR3 comprises 17 residues. The CDR3 DNA reads TGCGCCAGCAGCCAAGGACTAGCGGGGGGTTCCACAGATACGCAGTATTTT. Translation: CASSQGLAGGSTDTQYF.

This clonotype was found many times. This rearrangement joins TRBV3-1 to TRBJ1-1; unclear D gene. CDR1 LGHDT and CDR2 YNNKEL come from the germline V gene (reference sequence). The V end lost 4 bases, the J end lost 0 bases, and 12 bases lay between the germline ends. The CDR3 totals 15 residues. CDR3 DNA: TGTGCCAGCAGCCTTCACGCGTCATTGAACACTGAAGCTTTCTTT. Its protein is CASSLHASLNTEAFF.

In its sample, this clonotype was seen a few times. This rearrangement joins TRBV2 to TRBJ2-3; D possibly corresponds to TRBD1 (5 bases). Trimming stripped 6 bases from V and 4 bases from J, with 11 bases between. CDR1 and CDR2 from the germline V gene are SNHLY and FYNNEI. The CDR3 spans 13 residues. The CDR3 DNA reads as TGTGCCAGCAGCGCAAGGGGCCCAGATACGCAGTATTTT. Protein sequence: CASSARGPDTQYF.

This clonotype was recorded many times. V and J are TRBV7-9 and TRBJ2-3; the match to TRBD2 covers 8 bases. This CDR3 region has 14 residues. Germline-derived CDR1 and CDR2 are SEHNR and FQNEAQ (reference sequence). The V and J ends lost 7 bases and 4 bases, in that order; junction bases with no gene match: 7. The CDR3 here is CASKGLDGADTQYF. The CDR3 DNA sequence: TGTGCCAGCAAGGGACTAGACGGCGCAGATACGCAGTATTTT.

This clonotype appeared many times. This chain joins TRBV6-6 and TRBJ1-3; the D gene is possibly TRBD1 (6 bases). Germline V gene lookup returns CDR1 MNHNY and CDR2 SVGAGI (reference sequence). This CDR3 contains 15 residues. V lost 0 bases and J 4 bases, leaving 10 bases between the germline ends. CDR3 amino acids: CASSYSTGRGNTIYF. In nucleotides, the CDR3 is TGTGCCAGCAGTTACTCTACAGGGAGGGGAAACACCATATATTTT.

The table lists this clonotype with a few counts. A much larger clone differs from this one at a single base, so this may be a read error. The chain carries TRBV29-1 and TRBJ1-1; 8 positions match TRBD1. The CDR3 has 15 residues. Germline V gene data show CDR1 as SQVTM and CDR2 as ANQGSEA. V dropped 7 bases and J dropped 4; count of bases not matched to a gene: 14. The CDR3 sequence: CSGGMTGARGTEAFF. CDR3 coding DNA: TGCAGCGGGGGGATGACAGGGGCTAGGGGCACTGAAGCTTTCTTT.

This clonotype was counted ten times or more. In DNA form, the CDR3 reads TGCAGTGCTAGAGATCCCCTGGGGACCGGGCAGTATACGCAGTATTTT. It translates to CSARDPLGTGQYTQYF. The chain has TRBV20-1 and TRBJ2-3, with D perhaps TRBD1 or TRBD2 (5 bases each). V lost 0 bases and J 7 bases, leaving 20 bases between the germline ends. The CDR3 consists of 16 residues. Germline V gene data show CDR1 as DFQATT and CDR2 as SNEGSKA (reference sequence).

This chain links TRBV6-1 with TRBJ2-1; D not certain. Germline CDR1 and CDR2: MNHNS and SASEGT. V lost 8 bases, J lost 8 bases, and 10 bases lay in between. The CDR3 consists of 11 residues. CDR3 DNA sequence: TGTGCCAGCGGGAATAGGGATGAGCAGTTCTTC. This encodes CASGNRDEQFF.

This clonotype appeared a few times. One base separates it from a far larger clone, so it is likely a read error. The gene calls are TRBV12-3 or TRBV12-4 and TRBJ2-1, with D maybe TRBD1 (5 bases). Deletions cut 5 bases from V and 8 bases from J, with 10 bases between. This CDR3 contains 12 residues. This CDR3 reads CASSDSGDEQFF. CDR3 bases: TGTGCCAGCAGTGACAGTGGGGATGAGCAGTTCTTC.

This clonotype has ten or more counts. The chain joins TRBV19 to TRBJ2-1; D possibly matches TRBD1 or TRBD2 (5 bases each). V lost 7 bases, J lost 9 bases, and 22 bases lay in between. CDR1 is LNHDA, CDR2 SQIVND, per germline (reference sequence). This CDR3 spans 15 amino acids. The CDR3 sequence is CASTPRPGPVVEQFF. The CDR3 DNA reads as TGTGCCAGTACCCCCCGGCCGGGACCCGTTGTTGAGCAGTTCTTC.

This clonotype came up many times. The rearrangement uses TRBV15 and TRBJ2-7; no clear D. CDR1 LNHNV and CDR2 YYDKDF come from the germline V gene (reference sequence). Trimming took off 0 bases at V and 0 bases at J, with 9 bases between the two ends. CDR3 length equals 15 residues. CDR3 bases: TGTGCCACCAGCAGAGAGTCAGCCAGCTCCTACGAGCAGTACTTC. Translation gives CATSRESASSYEQYF.

CDR3 sequence reads: CASSYPTQRRQPQHF. In DNA, the CDR3 is TGTGCCAGCAGTTACCCTACCCAGCGCCGTCAGCCCCAGCATTTT. The chain couples TRBV6-2 or TRBV6-3 to TRBJ1-5; D remains ambiguous. Germline V gives CDR1 MNHEY, CDR2 SVGEGT. CDR3 length: 15 amino acids. Trimming removed 2 bases at V and 6 bases at J, with 14 bases between.

This chain uses TRBV19 with TRBJ2-3, with 9 bases matching TRBD1. The germline gives CDR1 LNHDA, CDR2 SQIVND (reference sequence). The V and J ends lost 8 bases and 4 bases, in that order; junction bases with no gene match: 10. CDR3 length: 15 amino acids. CDR3 bases: TGTGCCAGTGGTGAAGGGGGACAGGGCTCAGATACGCAGTATTTT. Its protein product is CASGEGGQGSDTQYF.

Concerning this clonotype: This may be a read error, as it is one base from a much larger clone. The CDR3, as DNA: TGCAGTGCTGGTACTAGCGGGGGTAACTCCTACGAGCAGTACTTC. It specifies CSAGTSGGNSYEQYF. The rearrangement uses TRBV20-1 and TRBJ2-7, with TRBD2 matching 11 bases. V was pared by 5 bases and J by 0 bases, with 6 bases of the junction left unmatched. Germline V gene sequence: CDR1 DFQATT, CDR2 SNEGSKA (reference sequence). The CDR3 sequence is 15 residues long.

In this sample, this clonotype turned up many times. The genes are TRBV2 and TRBJ2-7; tentatively, D is TRBD2 (6 bases). The V and J ends lost 7 bases and 5 bases respectively, with 27 bases between them. From germline, CDR1 is SNHLY and CDR2 FYNNEI. The CDR3 sequence is 17 residues long. The CDR3 bases are TGTGCCAGCACCAGAGCCTACGGGGGACTGGGTAAGGACGAGCAGTACTTC. It encodes CASTRAYGGLGKDEQYF.

This clonotype was counted only a few times. The chain has TRBV3-1 and TRBJ2-4; 9 bases map to TRBD1. Germline V gene lookup returns CDR1 LGHDT and CDR2 YNNKEL (reference sequence). Unmatched junction bases numbered 8, after V lost 1 base and J lost 7 bases. This CDR3 contains 16 residues. The CDR3 here is CASSQGPGQGWNIQYF. The CDR3 DNA is TGTGCCAGCAGCCAAGGTCCGGGACAGGGTTGGAACATTCAGTACTTC. Looking up the rest from reference TRBV3-1 and TRBJ2-4 gives the full variable domain: DTAVSQTPKYLVTQMGNDKSIKCEQNLGHDTMYWYKQDSKKFLKIMFSYNNKELIINETVPNRFSPKSPDKAHLNLHINSLELGDSAVYFCASSQGPGQGWNIQYFGAGTRLSVL.

At least ten counts were recorded for this clonotype. This rearrangement joins TRBV11-3 to TRBJ2-5, with D possibly called TRBD1 or TRBD2 (5 bases each). This CDR3 comprises 13 residues. Trimming stripped 5 bases from V and 7 bases from J, with 14 bases between. Per the germline V gene, CDR1 is SGHNT and CDR2 is YENEEA. The CDR3 bases are TGTGCCAGCAGCCCGGGACCCGGCTGGACCCAGTACTTC. Amino acid sequence: CASSPGPGWTQYF. The entire variable domain, with the rest obtained from reference TRBV11-3 and TRBJ2-5, is as follows: EAGVVQSPRYKIIEKKQPVAFWCNPISGHNTLYWYLQNLGQGPELLIRYENEEAVDDSQLPKDRFSAERLKGVDSTLKIQPAELGDSAVYLCASSPGPGWTQYFGPGTRLLVL.

In this sample, this clonotype turned up many times. The chain couples TRBV18 to TRBJ2-7, with D unresolved. CDR1 is KGHSH and CDR2 is LQKENI in the germline V gene. The V end lost 3 bases, the J end lost 2 bases, and 20 bases lay between the germline ends. The CDR3 loop spans 17 amino acids. The CDR3 loop reads CASSPIIPRQRTYEQYF. The CDR3 DNA is TGTGCCAGCTCACCCATCATTCCGCGGCAGAGAACCTACGAGCAGTACTTC.

The chain uses TRBV18 and TRBJ2-1, with TRBD1 identical over 9 bases. The V and J ends lost 6 bases and 4 bases, in that order; junction bases with no gene match: 4. Germline V lookup: CDR1 KGHSH, CDR2 LQKENI. This CDR3 contains 14 residues. CDR3 residues: CASSPGTGYNEQFF. The CDR3 nucleotides read TGTGCCAGCTCGCCCGGGACAGGGTACAATGAGCAGTTCTTC.

This clonotype was recorded many times. The V call is TRBV12-3 or TRBV12-4, the J call TRBJ2-7, with TRBD1 as a possible D gene (6 bases). The V end lost 3 bases, the J end lost 4 bases, and 10 bases lay between the germline ends. The CDR3 extends over 13 amino acids. The CDR3 reads CASSLVQGYEQYF. In DNA, the CDR3 is TGTGCCAGCAGTTTGGTCCAGGGGTACGAGCAGTACTTC.

This clonotype showed up many times. The chain carries TRBV11-2 and TRBJ1-2, with a weak D call TRBD1 (5 bases). The CDR3 extends over 15 amino acids. Germline lookup yields CDR1 SGHAT and CDR2 FQNNGV. Trimming took 1 base from V and 3 from J, leaving 12 bases between them. This CDR3 is CASSLAEGNYYGYTF. CDR3 bases: TGTGCCAGCAGCTTAGCGGAGGGGAATTACTATGGCTACACCTTC.